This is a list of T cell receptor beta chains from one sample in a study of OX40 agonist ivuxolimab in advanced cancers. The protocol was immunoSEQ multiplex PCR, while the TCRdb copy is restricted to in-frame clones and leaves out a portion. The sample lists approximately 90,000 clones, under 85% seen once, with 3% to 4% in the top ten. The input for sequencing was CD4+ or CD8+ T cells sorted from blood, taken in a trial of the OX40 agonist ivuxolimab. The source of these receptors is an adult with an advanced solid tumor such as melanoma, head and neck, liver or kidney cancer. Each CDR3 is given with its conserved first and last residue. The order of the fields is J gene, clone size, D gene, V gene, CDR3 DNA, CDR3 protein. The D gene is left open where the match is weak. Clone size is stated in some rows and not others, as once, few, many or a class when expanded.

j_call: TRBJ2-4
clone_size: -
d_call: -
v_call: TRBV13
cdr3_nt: TGTGCCAGCAGCCCCCAAGGCAAAAACATTCAGTACTTC
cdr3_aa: CASSPQGKNIQYF

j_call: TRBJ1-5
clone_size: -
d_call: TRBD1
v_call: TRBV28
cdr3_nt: TGTGCCAGCAGGTGGGACAGGGCTGGCAATCAGCCCCAGCATTTT
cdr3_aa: CASRWDRAGNQPQHF

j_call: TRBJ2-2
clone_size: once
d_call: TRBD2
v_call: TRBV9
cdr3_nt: TGTGCCAGCAGCGTAGAAGCGGGAGAGCTGAGTAGGGAGCTGTTTTTT
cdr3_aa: CASSVEAGELSRELFF

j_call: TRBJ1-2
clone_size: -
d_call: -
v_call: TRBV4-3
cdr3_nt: TGCGCCAGCAGCCAAGGCGGAAGCTATGGCTACACCTTC
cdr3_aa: CASSQGGSYGYTF

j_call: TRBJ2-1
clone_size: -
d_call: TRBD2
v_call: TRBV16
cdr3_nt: TGTGCCAGCAGCCAATCGAGGGAGGGACGGCAGTTCTTC
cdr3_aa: CASSQSREGRQFF

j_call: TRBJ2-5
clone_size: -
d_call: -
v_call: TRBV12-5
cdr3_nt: TGTGCTAGTGGTCCCTCACAAGAGACCCAGTACTTC
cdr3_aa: CASGPSQETQYF

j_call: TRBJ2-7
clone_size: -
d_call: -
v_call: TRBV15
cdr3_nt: TGTGCCACCAGCAGAGATAGGACGAGGGCAAACCACGAGCAGTACTTC
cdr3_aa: CATSRDRTRANHEQYF

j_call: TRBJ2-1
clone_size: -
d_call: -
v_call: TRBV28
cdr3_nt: TGTGCCAGCAGTTCCCTACAGGGGGGGACTAGGAATGAGCAGTTCTTC
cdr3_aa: CASSSLQGGTRNEQFF

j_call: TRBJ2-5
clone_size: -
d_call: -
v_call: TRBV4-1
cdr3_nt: TGCGCCAGCAGCCAAGAACCAGTCGAGACCCAGTACTTC
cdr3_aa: CASSQEPVETQYF

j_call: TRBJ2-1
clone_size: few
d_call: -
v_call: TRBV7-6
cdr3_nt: TGTGCCAGCAGCTTAGATAGCGGTGCCTACAATGAGCAGTTCTTC
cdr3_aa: CASSLDSGAYNEQFF

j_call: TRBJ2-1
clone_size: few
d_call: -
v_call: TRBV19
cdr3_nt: TGTGCCGCAGCGAGGGGGGAACGGGGTGAGCAGTTCTTC
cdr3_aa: CAAARGERGEQFF

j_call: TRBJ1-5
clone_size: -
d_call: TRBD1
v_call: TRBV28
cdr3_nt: TGTGCCAGCAGCATACAGGGGCCCTATAGCAATCAGCCCCAGCATTTT
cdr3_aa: CASSIQGPYSNQPQHF

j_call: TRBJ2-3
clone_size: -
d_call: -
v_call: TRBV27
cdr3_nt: TGTGCCAGCAGTTTATACATCACAGATACGCAGTATTTT
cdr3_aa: CASSLYITDTQYF